This TCR beta chain was documented in a study of control samples from healthy donors and cancer patients (TCRdb year 2020). Measured from the cysteine to the phenylalanine, the CDR3 is 15 residues long. Kept here is only the CDR3 DNA, which spans 45 bases and is read in frame from base 1. The trim is 2 bases for V and 2 bases for J, with a gap of 10 bases between the germline ends. Taken from the germline V gene, the CDR1 and CDR2 loops are SGHAT and FQNNGV. The library was produced with the immunoSEQ multiplex PCR assay. The immuneACCESS repertoire file appears here via TCRdb, limited to in-frame rearrangements. These files lack a portion of the clones; in checked studies, under half of the deficit traces to unresolved V genes, and the cause of the others is not known. Counted in this sample were 100,000 to 150,000 clones; roughly 84% of them appeared once. Together, the top ten hold approximately 3.2% of the sample.

Comments on this clone: The specificity of this receptor is unknown. Per-base qualities were not stored, and no clone one base away is much larger.

This sequence uses TRBV11-2 and TRBJ1-5, with the D segment identity uncertain. Sequencing was carried out using blood. The receptor was isolated from a man aged 50 or older in good health. The CDR3 region: CASSLWPGGNQPQHF. The DNA sequence is as follows: TGTGCCAGCAGCTTATGGCCCGGGGGCAATCAGCCCCAGCATTTT.